Listed here are 14 T cell receptor beta chains from one sample, sequenced in a study of CD8 T cells in ankylosing spondylitis. MiXCR, run by TCRdb on the 5' RACE reads, gives a single entry per CDR3 protein. The sample has 250,000 or so distinct CDR3 sequences, under 20% seen once. Sample: blood, either unsorted or a sorted T cell fraction (not recorded which). The receptors derive from a male donor with ankylosing spondylitis or in good health (not recorded which).

This clonotype was seen more than once but under ten times. This chain uses TRBV7-9 with TRBJ2-1; D not resolved. Germline CDR1 reads SEHNR; CDR2 reads FQNEAQ (reference sequence). The CDR3 runs 15 residues. Trimming left V 7 bases short and J 5 bases short, with 18 bases between. DNA of the CDR3: TGTGCCAGCATCCACACGACTGGCAAGGACAATGAGCAGTTCTTC. Its translation: CASIHTTGKDNEQFF.

CDR3 residues: CASSATPYNEQFF. As DNA, the CDR3 is TGTGCCAGCAGCGCGACCCCCTACAATGAGCAGTTCTTC. The genes are TRBV9 and TRBJ2-1; D remains unclear. Trimming removed 3 bases at V and 2 bases at J, with 6 bases between. Germline V lookup: CDR1 SGDLS, CDR2 YYNGEE. The CDR3 sequence is 13 residues long.

This clonotype was observed at least ten times. The CDR3 loop is CSVEGGTSYEQYF. The DNA for the CDR3 is TGCAGCGTTGAAGGGGGAACCTCCTACGAGCAGTACTTC. The V call is TRBV29-1, the J call TRBJ2-7; D remains ambiguous. The V and J ends lost 1 base and 0 bases respectively, with 7 bases between them. The CDR3 has 13 amino acids. Germline-derived CDR1 and CDR2 are SQVTM and ANQGSEA.

This clonotype has ten or more counts. The chain has TRBV11-2 and TRBJ2-1; 7 nucleotides agree with TRBD2. CDR1 SGHAT and CDR2 FQNNGV come from the germline V gene. Trimming took 5 bases from V and 0 from J; bases not matched to a gene: 10. This CDR3 region has 17 residues. The CDR3 DNA reads as TGTGCCAGCAGCCCCCCACTAGCGCCAAGCTCCTACAATGAGCAGTTCTTC. Translation gives CASSPPLAPSSYNEQFF.

The rearrangement links TRBV6-5 to TRBJ2-1; 9 bases agree with TRBD2. Germline V gene lookup returns CDR1 MNHEY and CDR2 SVGAGI. CDR3 length: 15 amino acids. The V gene end was trimmed by 2 bases and the J gene end by 7 bases; junction bases not matched to a gene: 6. The CDR3 protein is CASSYEVAGVNEQFF. The CDR3, as DNA: TGTGCCAGCAGTTACGAGGTAGCGGGAGTGAATGAGCAGTTCTTC.

As to this clonotype: A clone one base away is much larger, so this may be a read error. The chain employs TRBV4-2 and TRBJ2-7; no clear D. CDR1 is LGHNA and CDR2 is YNFKEQ in the germline V gene. V lost 0 bases, J lost 0 bases, and 12 bases lay in between. The CDR3 has 16 amino acids. CDR3 sequence (DNA): TGTGCCAGCAGCCAAGATAGAATTTCGAGCTCCTACGAGCAGTACTTC. Its protein product is CASSQDRISSSYEQYF.

This chain joins TRBV4-1 and TRBJ2-7; D ambiguous. V was shortened by 2 bases and J by 1 base, with 15 bases between the two germline ends. The CDR3 loop spans 16 amino acids. Germline loops: CDR1 MGHRA, CDR2 YSYEKL. The DNA of the CDR3 is TGCGCCAGCAGCCAACGGAACCCTCAGGATTCCTACGAGCAGTACTTC. The encoded protein is CASSQRNPQDSYEQYF.

The V and J genes are TRBV7-9 and TRBJ2-5; 7 positions agree with TRBD1. Germline lookup yields CDR1 SEHNR and CDR2 FQNEAQ (reference sequence). The CDR3 runs to 16 residues. Unmatched junction bases numbered 11, after V lost 2 bases and J lost 5 bases. The CDR3 loop is CASSLPPLTGRETQYF. In DNA, the CDR3 is TGTGCCAGCAGCTTACCCCCTTTGACAGGGCGGGAGACCCAGTACTTC.

The chain carries TRBV4-3 and TRBJ2-1, with D perhaps TRBD1 or TRBD2 (5 bases each). CDR1 and CDR2 (germline): LGHNA, YSLEER. There are 15 residues in the CDR3. V lost 0 bases and J 1 base, leaving 7 bases between the germline ends. The CDR3 sequence is CASSQEGESYNEQFF. The DNA for the CDR3 is TGCGCCAGCAGCCAAGAGGGGGAGTCCTACAATGAGCAGTTCTTC.

In this sample, this clonotype turned up many times. This chain joins TRBV5-1 and TRBJ2-1; D gene unclear. CDR1 SGHRS and CDR2 YFSETQ come from the germline V gene. CDR3 length: 15 residues. Trimming cost V 2 bases and J 5 bases, with 14 bases left between them. The CDR3 region is CASSFGATWDNEQFF. In DNA, the CDR3 is TGCGCCAGCAGCTTCGGAGCGACATGGGACAATGAGCAGTTCTTC.

V usage is TRBV28 and J usage is TRBJ2-3, with a possible D match to TRBD1 (6 bases). Trimming stripped 7 bases from V and 4 bases from J, with 15 bases between. Per the germline V gene, CDR1 is MDHEN and CDR2 is SYDVKM. This CDR3 has 14 amino acids. CDR3 sequence (DNA): TGTGCCAGCACCCTGAGTTGGGGGCCAGATACGCAGTATTTT. Protein: CASTLSWGPDTQYF.

The chain combines TRBV12-3 or TRBV12-4 with TRBJ2-7; the D call may be TRBD1 or TRBD2 (5 bases each). Trimming cost V 2 bases and J 9 bases, with 14 bases left between them. This CDR3 region has 13 residues. CDR3 DNA: TGTGCCAGCAGTTTATTTTCCAGGGACGGGCAGTACTTC. This translates into CASSLFSRDGQYF.

The J gene is TRBJ2-1, the V gene TRBV20-1, with 9 bases aligning to TRBD2. V gave up 1 base and J gave up 4 bases; unmatched junction bases: 8. This CDR3 is 16 amino acids long. Germline CDR1 and CDR2: DFQATT and SNEGSKA (reference sequence). CDR3 residues: CSARVVGLAQYNEQFF. In nucleotides, the CDR3 is TGCAGTGCTAGAGTTGTTGGACTAGCGCAGTACAATGAGCAGTTCTTC.

This clonotype was picked up many times. The J gene is TRBJ2-7, the V gene TRBV29-1; 8 bases fit TRBD1. The CDR3 runs to 15 residues. The germline V gene has CDR1 SQVTM and CDR2 ANQGSEA. The junction had 14 bases not matched to a gene; V was cut back by 6 bases and J by 4 bases. DNA for the CDR3: TGCAGCGTCTACTGGGAGGACAGGGAATTGTACGAGCAGTACTTC. Amino acid sequence: CSVYWEDRELYEQYF.